What follows are 2 T cell receptor beta chains derived from one specimen sequenced in a study of breast tumors, draining lymph nodes, adjacent tissues. TCRdb independently ran MiXCR on the multiplex PCR reads; one entry per CDR3 protein. Among about 200,000 distinct CDR3 sequences listed, around 29% were seen once. Axillary draining lymph nodes of breast cancer patients supplied the node samples. Sequencing input: axillary lymph node tissue. These receptor sequences come from a female donor with breast cancer. Some clones in this sample may be carry-over from other donors' samples.

Remarks on this clonotype: This could be a read error, since a much larger clone is one nucleotide away. Because it lacks the conserved phenylalanine or tryptophan at the end, this CDR3 is likely a read error. V gene TRBV11-3 combines with J gene TRBJ2-2; a possible D gene is TRBD2 (5 bases). V was shortened by 1 base and J by 4 bases, with 10 bases between the two germline ends. CDR1 is SGHNT, CDR2 YENEEA, per germline. The CDR3 consists of 15 residues. DNA for the CDR3: TGTGCCAGCAGCTTAGGAGGGTCCGGCACCGGGGAGCTGTTTCTT. Amino acid sequence: CASSLGGSGTGELFL.

This chain connects TRBV5-6 to TRBJ1-2; D unresolved. Germline CDR1 SGHDT, CDR2 YYEEEE. The CDR3 sequence is 15 residues long. The V gene lost 0 bases and the J gene lost 4 bases, with 13 bases spanning the gap. The CDR3 loop is CASSLDGRSGYGYTF. DNA of the CDR3: TGTGCCAGCAGCTTGGATGGGAGATCTGGCTATGGCTACACCTTC.